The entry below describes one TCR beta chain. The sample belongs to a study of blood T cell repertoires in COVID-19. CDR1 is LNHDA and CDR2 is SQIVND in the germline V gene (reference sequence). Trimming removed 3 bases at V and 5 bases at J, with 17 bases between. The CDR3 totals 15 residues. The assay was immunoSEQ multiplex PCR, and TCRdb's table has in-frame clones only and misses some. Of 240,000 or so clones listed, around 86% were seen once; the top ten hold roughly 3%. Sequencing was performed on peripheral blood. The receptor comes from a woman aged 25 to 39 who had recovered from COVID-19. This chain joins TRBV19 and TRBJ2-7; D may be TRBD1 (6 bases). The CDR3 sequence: CASSIIFEGVHEQYF. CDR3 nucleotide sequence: TGTGCCAGTAGTATTATATTTGAGGGGGTCCACGAGCAGTACTTC.